The rows below give T cell receptor beta chains drawn from one sample of a study of blood T cell repertoires in COVID-19. TCRdb's table, derived via immunoSEQ multiplex PCR, lists solely in-frame clones and lacks some. The sample lists 150,000 to 200,000 clones; approximately 84% were seen once. The sample comprised PBMCs or T cells enriched from blood (not recorded which). All receptors derive from a woman aged 50 to 60 who had recovered from COVID-19. The CDR3 runs from the conserved cysteine through the conserved F or W. Each record gives: D gene, J gene, clone size, V gene, CDR3 DNA, CDR3 protein. The D gene is left open where the match is weak. Not every row has a clone size; where given, it reads once, few, many or a size class.

NA	TRBJ2-7	NA	TRBV7-8	TGTGCCAGCAGGGACCGACAGGGAGGCTCCTACGAGCAGTACTTC	CASRDRQGGSYEQYF
NA	TRBJ1-1	NA	TRBV6-5	TGTGCCAGCAGCCGCGGGGTGACTGAAGCTTTCTTT	CASSRGVTEAFF
TRBD2	TRBJ2-7	NA	TRBV5-4	TGTGCCAGCAGGAGATGGGGGGGGAGAGCCTACGAGCAGTACTTC	CASRRWGGRAYEQYF
TRBD1	TRBJ2-5	few	TRBV5-1	TGCGCCAGCCGCCCTGGGACAGTCAGCCAAGAGACCCAGTACTTC	CASRPGTVSQETQYF
TRBD2	TRBJ2-1	NA	TRBV6-2/TRBV6-3	TGTGCCAGCAGCCCTAGCGGGAGGGCCTTGGTGCATGAGCAGTTCTTC	CASSPSGRALVHEQFF
NA	TRBJ2-7	NA	TRBV6-5	TGTGCCAGCAGTTATTCCCGGGGGTTCGAGCAGTACTTC	CASSYSRGFEQYF
NA	TRBJ2-5	NA	TRBV11-2	TGTGCCAGCAGCTTACTCCTAGGAGAGACCCAGTACTTC	CASSLLLGETQYF
TRBD1	TRBJ2-3	NA	TRBV6-4	TGTGCCAGCAGCAAAGAAACAGGGGCAGATACGCAGTATTTT	CASSKETGADTQYF
TRBD1	TRBJ1-2	NA	TRBV28	TGTGCCAGCAGCCGGGACAGGGTGGATGGCTACACCTTC	CASSRDRVDGYTF
NA	TRBJ1-4	NA	TRBV9	TGTGCCAGCAGCTTAAACGTCGGTCAGGGAGAAAAACTGTTTTTT	CASSLNVGQGEKLFF
TRBD2	TRBJ2-3	NA	TRBV24-1	TGTGCCACCAGCAGAGCCGGGACTAGCGACACAGATACGCAGTATTTT	CATSRAGTSDTDTQYF
NA	TRBJ1-1	once	TRBV30	TGTGCCTGGAACCAGAGGGCCACTGAAGCTTTCTTT	CAWNQRATEAFF
NA	TRBJ1-2	few	TRBV19	TGTGCCAGTAGGCAGGGGAACTATGGCTACACCTTC	CASRQGNYGYTF
TRBD1	TRBJ2-4	NA	TRBV11-3	TGTGCCAGCAGCTTTCGGGGACAGGCGTGGGTAAACATTCAGTACTTC	CASSFRGQAWVNIQYF
TRBD1	TRBJ1-6	NA	TRBV7-9	TGTGCCAGCAGCCCGACAGGGTCAGGTGGGGCCCTCCACTTT	CASSPTGSGGALHF
NA	TRBJ2-3	NA	TRBV15	TGTGCCACCAGCCGATATTCAGGGGCACCTAGCACAGATACGCAGTATTTT	CATSRYSGAPSTDTQYF
TRBD1	TRBJ1-6	NA	TRBV27	TGTGCCAGCAGTTCCTCCCGGGACAGGGGTCTAACACCCCTCCACTTT	CASSSSRDRGLTPLHF
TRBD1	TRBJ2-3	NA	TRBV15	TGTGCCACCAGCAGAAAAACCGGGACAGGGCGGGATACGCAGTATTTT	CATSRKTGTGRDTQYF
NA	TRBJ2-5	NA	TRBV21-1	TGTGCCAGCAGCCACGTTGCGGAAGAGACCCAGTACTTC	CASSHVAEETQYF
NA	TRBJ1-5	NA	TRBV28	TGTGCCAGCATCCCCCCAGGTGGGCCAGGGCCCCAGCATTTT	CASIPPGGPGPQHF
NA	TRBJ1-2	NA	TRBV6-5	TGTGCCACTTTCGGGGGGGGCTACACCTTC	CATFGGGYTF
TRBD2	TRBJ2-1	few	TRBV10-2	TGCGCCAGCAGGCTAGCGGGAACTTCCTACAATGAGCAGTTCTTC	CASRLAGTSYNEQFF
TRBD2	TRBJ2-7	NA	TRBV6-1	TGTGCCAGCAGTGAAGCGACTAGCGGGAGGTATGGTTACGAGCAGTACTTC	CASSEATSGRYGYEQYF
NA	TRBJ2-1	NA	TRBV20-1	TGCAGTGCTCCCTACTACAATGAGCAGTTCTTC	CSAPYYNEQFF
NA	TRBJ1-4	NA	TRBV29-1	TGCAGCGCTACCACGGGGGGCGAAAAACTGTTTTTT	CSATTGGEKLFF
NA	TRBJ1-5	NA	TRBV2	TGTGCCAGCTCAGCACCCGTCGGACAGCCAAGCAATCAGCCCCAGCATTTT	CASSAPVGQPSNQPQHF
TRBD1	TRBJ2-4	NA	TRBV30	TGTGCCTGGAGTGTGAACAGGGGGATGGCCAAAAACATTCAGTACTTC	CAWSVNRGMAKNIQYF
TRBD1	TRBJ1-3	NA	TRBV30	TGTGCCTGGAGTGAACAGGGGCGTGGAAACACCATATATTTT	CAWSEQGRGNTIYF
TRBD2	TRBJ2-7	NA	TRBV28	TGTGCCAGCAGTTCCGCGGCCAGCGGGAGTCCCTACGAGCAGTACTTC	CASSSAASGSPYEQYF
TRBD1	TRBJ2-3	NA	TRBV5-4	TGTGCCAGCAGCTCAGGACAGGGTGGCACAGATACGCAGTATTTT	CASSSGQGGTDTQYF
TRBD1	TRBJ2-7	NA	TRBV12-5	TGTGCTAGTGCCCCCGGGACAGCAACCTACGAGCAGTACTTC	CASAPGTATYEQYF
NA	TRBJ2-5	NA	TRBV9	TGTGCCAGCAGCGTAGAGCAGGGAAAGGAGACCCAGTACTTC	CASSVEQGKETQYF
NA	TRBJ1-1	NA	TRBV5-1	TGCGCCAGCAGCTTGGCATTCCAGGGGAACACTGAAGCTTTCTTT	CASSLAFQGNTEAFF
TRBD1	TRBJ1-2	NA	TRBV7-8	TGTGCCAGCAGCCGAGACGCGACAGGGCCCCTCTACACCTTC	CASSRDATGPLYTF
TRBD2	TRBJ2-7	NA	TRBV5-1	TGCGCCAGCAGTCCGGGGGGCTACGAGCAGTACTTC	CASSPGGYEQYF
NA	TRBJ1-5	few	TRBV21-1	TGTGCCAGCAGCAAAGATGTCGGGATACTAAGCAATCAGCCCCAGCATTTT	CASSKDVGILSNQPQHF
NA	TRBJ2-6	once	TRBV4-2	TGTGCCAGCAGCCAAGATCGGGGGTCTAGCTCTGGGGCCAACGTCCTGACTTTC	CASSQDRGSSSGANVLTF
TRBD2	TRBJ2-7	NA	TRBV28	TGTGCCAGCAGTCCAGCGGGACGGGACTACGAGCAGTACTTC	CASSPAGRDYEQYF
NA	TRBJ2-3	NA	TRBV7-8	TGTGCCAGCTCCGGGCGGGCCATAAGCACAGATACGCAGTATTTT	CASSGRAISTDTQYF
TRBD1	TRBJ2-4	NA	TRBV5-4	TGTGCCAGCAGCATCCTGCAGGGGGAAAACATTCAGTACTTC	CASSILQGENIQYF
NA	TRBJ2-5	few	TRBV21-1	TGTGCCAGCAGCAAATGCCGTAACACCAGACGGAGTCAAGAGACCCAGTACTTC	CASSKCRNTRRSQETQYF
TRBD1	TRBJ2-7	few	TRBV11-2	TGTGCCAGCAGCTTAGGAACAGGGGGTAAAGACTCCTACGAGCAGTACTTC	CASSLGTGGKDSYEQYF
TRBD2	TRBJ2-1	once	TRBV12-3/TRBV12-4	TGTGCCAGCAGTTTATCCGGGACTAGCTTTCGGCTCTTC	CASSLSGTSFRLF
TRBD2	TRBJ2-3	NA	TRBV25-1	TGTGCCAGCAGTGAGCTAGCGGGAGGACAGGATACGCAGTATTTT	CASSELAGGQDTQYF
NA	TRBJ1-4	NA	TRBV2	TGTGCCAGCAGTGAAAGCCCCGCACAGGGCCTTTTT	CASSESPAQGLF
TRBD1	TRBJ1-1	NA	TRBV6-1	TGTGCCAGCAGTGAAAGGGGTCTCGGACAGGTAATCACTGAAGCTTTCTTT	CASSERGLGQVITEAFF
TRBD2	TRBJ2-3	once	TRBV9	TGTGCCAGCAGCGCTCAGGGGACTAGCGGGAGGGTAGGACCAGATACGCAGTATTTT	CASSAQGTSGRVGPDTQYF
NA	TRBJ1-2	once	TRBV18	TGTGCCAGCTCACCACCAGCTCCTAACTATGGCTACACCTTC	CASSPPAPNYGYTF
TRBD1	TRBJ2-2	NA	TRBV19	TGTGCCAGTAGTCCCCAGGGGGCCGACACCGGGGAGCTGTTTTTT	CASSPQGADTGELFF
TRBD1	TRBJ1-1	NA	TRBV28	TGTGCCAGCAGTACAGGGGTTGGCACTGAAGCTTTCTTT	CASSTGVGTEAFF
TRBD1	TRBJ1-5	NA	TRBV11-3	TGTGCCAGCAGCCCGGGAGGGGACAGGGCGCCTCAGCCCCAGCATTTT	CASSPGGDRAPQPQHF
TRBD2	TRBJ2-3	NA	TRBV5-1	TGCGCCAGCAGCTTGCGGGGGAGGGAGGAAGATACGCAGTATTTT	CASSLRGREEDTQYF